One and the same sample provided the 27 T cell receptor beta chains below, sequenced in a study of T cell responses to AZD1222 COVID-19 vaccine. Method: immunoSEQ multiplex PCR; TCRdb's copy keeps in-frame clones and lacks some. The table shows roughly 150,000 clones, with about 87% occurring only once. The sequencing here drew on peripheral blood, taken on day 0 of AZD1222 vaccination. Receptor source: an adult in good health.

This rearrangement joins TRBV12-3 or TRBV12-4 to TRBJ1-1; D is unclear. The CDR3 is 13 amino acids. V was cut by 5 bases and J by 5 bases, with 12 bases left in between. This CDR3 is CASSLQEFTEAFF. The CDR3 DNA reads as TGTGCCAGCAGTCTCCAGGAGTTTACTGAAGCTTTCTTT.

The chain has TRBV28 and TRBJ1-2, with D perhaps matching TRBD1 (6 bases). This CDR3 contains 14 residues. Germline V gene lookup returns CDR1 MDHEN and CDR2 SYDVKM. The V gene lost 5 bases and the J gene lost 4 bases, with 14 bases spanning the gap. DNA for the CDR3: TGTGCCAGCAGTCGCTCAGGGGCGCCCTATGGCTACACCTTC. Protein product: CASSRSGAPYGYTF.

The J gene is TRBJ1-2, the V gene TRBV7-9; 7 nucleotides align to TRBD1. The CDR3 contains 14 residues. Germline V gives CDR1 SEHNR, CDR2 FQNEAQ (reference sequence). The V gene end was trimmed by 5 bases and the J gene end by 5 bases; junction bases not matched to a gene: 8. DNA for the CDR3: TGTGCCAGCAGCCCCGGGACAGCAGTTTATGGCTACACCTTC. It yields the protein CASSPGTAVYGYTF.

This clone was recorded only once. The rearrangement links TRBV5-1 to TRBJ2-1; D is perhaps TRBD1 (5 bases). The CDR3 is 13 residues long. Trimming cost V 3 bases and J 8 bases, with 12 bases left between them. Germline V gives CDR1 SGHRS, CDR2 YFSETQ. CDR3 bases: TGCGCCAGCAGCTACGTGGGGCGCGATGAGCAGTTCTTC. It specifies CASSYVGRDEQFF.

V gene TRBV19 combines with J gene TRBJ1-1; no definite D call. Looked up from germline, CDR1 is LNHDA and CDR2 is SQIVND (reference sequence). The CDR3 loop spans 13 amino acids. Trimming pared 7 bases from V and 7 bases from J, leaving 16 bases between. CDR3 region: CASNLNPWGEAFF. The CDR3 bases are TGTGCCAGTAACTTGAATCCCTGGGGTGAAGCTTTCTTT.

The chain links TRBV5-6 to TRBJ2-4; no reliable D call. Germline loops: CDR1 SGHDT, CDR2 YYEEEE. Trimming left V 0 bases short and J 0 bases short, with 4 bases between. The CDR3 spans 14 residues. This CDR3 is CASSLGGAKNIQYF. DNA for the CDR3: TGTGCCAGCAGCTTGGGGGGAGCCAAAAACATTCAGTACTTC.

This clone was picked up a small number of times. V usage is TRBV24-1 and J usage is TRBJ2-1; unclear D gene. The CDR3 consists of 13 residues. The germline V gene has CDR1 KGHDR and CDR2 SFDVKD. V was cut by 4 bases and J by 6 bases, with 9 bases left in between. CDR3 bases: TGTGCCACCAGTGACCCGATCCGCAATGAGCAGTTCTTC. As protein: CATSDPIRNEQFF.

The chain employs TRBV10-2 and TRBJ1-6; unclear D gene. This CDR3 contains 13 residues. Between the trimmed V and J ends, which lost 9 bases and 0 bases, there was a span of 6 bases. Germline-derived CDR1 and CDR2 are WSHSY and SAAADI. CDR3 bases: TGCGCCAGTTACAGCTCCTATAATTCACCCCTCCACTTT. It specifies CASYSSYNSPLHF.

The chain employs TRBV19 and TRBJ1-2; D may be TRBD1 (5 bases). Germline V lookup: CDR1 LNHDA, CDR2 SQIVND (reference sequence). V was clipped by 4 bases and J by 2 bases, with 11 bases between them. CDR3 size: 14 residues. The CDR3 loop is CASSTEQENYGYTF. The CDR3, as DNA: TGTGCCAGTAGTACCGAACAGGAGAACTATGGCTACACCTTC. The full variable domain, its missing parts supplied by reference TRBV19 and TRBJ1-2, is DGGITQSPKYLFRKEGQNVTLSCEQNLNHDAMYWYRQDPGQGLRLIYYSQIVNDFQKGDIAEGYSVSREKKESFPLTVTSAQKNPTAFYLCASSTEQENYGYTFGSGTRLTVV.

The rearrangement uses TRBV7-2 and TRBJ2-7, with 10 bases aligning to TRBD2. This CDR3 is built from 15 residues. V shed 5 bases and J 2 bases; nucleotides not matched to a gene: 6. Germline assignment: CDR1 SGHTA and CDR2 FQGNSA. As DNA, the CDR3 is TGTGCCAGCAGCCCTTCCGGGACTAGCGCCTACGAGCAGTACTTC. It encodes CASSPSGTSAYEQYF.

The gene calls are TRBV7-9 and TRBJ2-7; D call uncertain. The length of the CDR3 is 15 residues. V shed 5 bases and J shed 2 bases, with 16 bases lying between them. Germline V lookup: CDR1 SEHNR, CDR2 FQNEAQ (reference sequence). The CDR3 here is CASSPDSPRTYEQYF. DNA for the CDR3: TGTGCCAGCAGCCCAGACTCTCCGCGAACCTACGAGCAGTACTTC.

This chain joins TRBV29-1 and TRBJ2-7; D could derive from TRBD1 or TRBD2 (5 bases each). CDR3 size: 12 residues. The V gene lost 7 bases and the J gene lost 5 bases, with 15 bases spanning the gap. Germline V gives CDR1 SQVTM, CDR2 ANQGSEA. CDR3 sequence reads: CSAAGTKNEQYF. CDR3 nucleotide sequence: TGCAGCGCAGCCGGGACCAAAAACGAGCAGTACTTC.

The rearrangement joins TRBV6-5 to TRBJ1-2; the D gene is possibly TRBD1 (5 bases). CDR1 and CDR2 from the germline V gene are MNHEY and SVGAGI. This CDR3 comprises 11 residues. Trimming shortened V by 6 bases and J by 5 bases, and 7 bases separated the two germline ends. The CDR3 loop reads CASRTAYGYTF. Here the CDR3 DNA reads TGTGCCAGCAGGACAGCGTATGGCTACACCTTC.

The gene calls are TRBV7-6 and TRBJ1-1, with 8 bases identical to TRBD1. V shed 5 bases and J 1 base; nucleotides not matched to a gene: 6. Germline V gene data show CDR1 as SGHVS and CDR2 as FNYEAQ. The CDR3 loop spans 15 amino acids. In nucleotides, the CDR3 is TGTGCCAGCAGCCCAGGGGGCGCCGGGAACACTGAAGCTTTCTTT. As protein: CASSPGGAGNTEAFF.

This clone has just one count. The chain carries TRBV7-8 and TRBJ1-1; D gene unclear. This CDR3 has 13 amino acids. Germline V gene lookup returns CDR1 SGHVS and CDR2 FQNEAQ. With 5 bases removed from V and 6 bases from J, the gap between germline ends came to 13 bases. The CDR3 sequence: CASSPTAVAEAFF. In nucleotides, the CDR3 is TGTGCCAGCAGCCCAACTGCCGTAGCTGAAGCTTTCTTT. Full variable domain (remainder filled in from reference TRBV7-8 and TRBJ1-1): GAGVSQSPRYKVAKRGQDVALRCDPISGHVSLFWYQQALGQGPEFLTYFQNEAQLDKSGLPSDRFFAERPEGSVSTLKIQRTQQEDSAVYLCASSPTAVAEAFFGQGTRLTVV.

The chain combines TRBV6-5 with TRBJ2-3, with D perhaps given as TRBD1 or TRBD2 (5 bases each). Germline assignment: CDR1 MNHEY and CDR2 SVGAGI. The V and J ends lost 6 bases and 2 bases respectively, with 15 bases between them. The CDR3 sequence is 15 residues long. The CDR3 region is CASSKGERHTDTQYF. The CDR3 bases are TGTGCCAGCAGCAAAGGGGAGCGACACACAGATACGCAGTATTTT.

V usage is TRBV30 and J usage is TRBJ1-2; D unresolved. Germline V gives CDR1 GTSNPN, CDR2 SVGIG (reference sequence). V lost 5 bases to trimming and J lost 5 bases, with 12 bases between them. The CDR3 spans 12 residues. The CDR3 nucleotides are TGTGCCTGGCAACGGGAGGGATATGGCTACACCTTC. It yields the protein CAWQREGYGYTF.

This chain connects TRBV4-2 to TRBJ1-2; 7 nucleotides align to TRBD1. The CDR3 runs to 14 residues. CDR1 is LGHNA and CDR2 is YNFKEQ in the germline V gene. V gave up 6 bases and J gave up 1 base; unmatched junction bases: 5. The CDR3 nucleotides read TGTGCCAGCAGACGGGACAGCTATAACTATGGCTACACCTTC. Translating it yields CASRRDSYNYGYTF.

The gene calls are TRBV7-9 and TRBJ1-1, with unresolved D. The CDR3 runs to 12 residues. The V gene lost 5 bases and the J gene lost 5 bases, with 9 bases spanning the gap. CDR1 and CDR2 from the germline V gene are SEHNR and FQNEAQ (reference sequence). CDR3 in DNA: TGTGCCAGCAGCCTAAGACCTACTGAAGCTTTCTTT. This encodes CASSLRPTEAFF.

V usage is TRBV9 and J usage is TRBJ2-2, with unresolved D. Germline V gives CDR1 SGDLS, CDR2 YYNGEE. This CDR3 region has 14 residues. V lost 4 bases and J lost 0, with 7 bases in between. CDR3: CASSSLSNTGELFF. DNA of the CDR3: TGTGCCAGCAGCTCCCTGTCGAACACCGGGGAGCTGTTTTTT.

This rearrangement joins TRBV7-2 to TRBJ2-1, with a tentative D call TRBD2 (5 bases). The CDR3 totals 13 residues. Germline CDR1 is SGHTA and CDR2 is FQGNSA. Trimming pared 5 bases from V and 15 bases from J, leaving 20 bases between. CDR3 region: CASSPMSSQRSFF. The CDR3 nucleotides read TGTGCCAGCAGCCCGATGAGTAGCCAGCGGTCGTTCTTC.

The chain combines TRBV12-5 with TRBJ2-7; D gene unclear. CDR1 is LGHNT, CDR2 FRNRAP, per germline. Trimming shortened V by 1 base and J by 8 bases, and 9 bases separated the two germline ends. There are 12 residues in the CDR3. For the CDR3, the DNA is TGTGCTAGTGGTTTGGACATCTCGAAGCAGTACTTC. It is translated as CASGLDISKQYF.

This sequence joins TRBV4-3 and TRBJ2-2; D uncertain. This CDR3 has 15 amino acids. Germline CDR1 LGHNA, CDR2 YSLEER. Trimming took 0 bases from V and 9 from J, leaving 14 bases between them. The CDR3, as DNA: TGCGCCAGCAGCCAAGATCTCGAAGGACCGAGGGAGCTGTTTTTT. It codes for CASSQDLEGPRELFF.

V and J are TRBV4-3 and TRBJ1-2, with a possible D match to TRBD1 (6 bases). This CDR3 is built from 16 residues. V was clipped by 0 bases and J by 4 bases, with 15 bases between them. Germline V gene lookup returns CDR1 LGHNA and CDR2 YSLEER. DNA of the CDR3: TGCGCCAGCAGCCAAGACGGGGGGCCTGGCGGCTATGGCTACACCTTC. Translating it yields CASSQDGGPGGYGYTF.

V usage is TRBV19 and J usage is TRBJ2-7; the match to TRBD2 covers 7 bases. Losses at the gene ends were 5 bases for V and 0 bases for J; bases not matched to a gene: 7. The CDR3 length is 15 residues. In germline, CDR1 is LNHDA, CDR2 SQIVND (reference sequence). The CDR3 loop is CASSEAGWNSYEQYF. The CDR3 DNA is TGTGCCAGTAGTGAAGCGGGGTGGAACTCCTACGAGCAGTACTTC.

This clone was counted a single time. The rearrangement uses TRBV6-5 and TRBJ2-3, with D possibly being TRBD2 (6 bases). CDR3 length equals 15 residues. Germline-derived CDR1 and CDR2 are MNHEY and SVGAGI. Trimming left V 6 bases short and J 4 bases short, with 17 bases between. CDR3 residues: CASRRVVTSPDTQYF. CDR3 nucleotides: TGTGCCAGCAGGAGAGTCGTGACTAGTCCAGATACGCAGTATTTT.

The rearrangement links TRBV9 to TRBJ2-6; 9 bases are shared with TRBD1. CDR3 length: 17 amino acids. Germline V gene lookup returns CDR1 SGDLS and CDR2 YYNGEE. V lost 2 bases and J lost 0; bases outside the gene matches: 3. CDR3 sequence (DNA): TGTGCCAGCAGCGTGACAGGGGGTAGCTCTGGGGCCAACGTCCTGACTTTC. The encoded protein is CASSVTGGSSGANVLTF.